The 17 T cell receptor beta chains given below trace back to one sample, sequenced in a study of cytomegalovirus exposure and HLA in healthy donors. PCR involved 60 Vbeta and 13 Jbeta primers. Clones were read by immunoSEQ multiplex PCR, and TCRdb kept only the in-frame ones, dropping some. The table lists 20,000 to 30,000 clones, nearly 80% of them singletons, with 4% to 5% in the top ten. The material sequenced was PBMCs. These receptors came from a male donor in good health and CMV-seronegative.

This chain uses TRBV30 with TRBJ1-3; a weak D match, TRBD1 (5 bases). The V and J ends lost 4 bases and 4 bases respectively, with 11 bases between them. Germline CDR1 GTSNPN, CDR2 SVGIG (reference sequence). This CDR3 comprises 13 residues. CDR3 in DNA: TGTGCCTGGACAGGGTTAATCGGAAACACCATATATTTT. Protein sequence: CAWTGLIGNTIYF.

As for this clone: Mismatch with germline at one junction end may stem from a read error. The V and J genes are TRBV5-6 and TRBJ2-7, with TRBD2 identical over 7 bases. The CDR3 has 13 residues. CDR1 is SGHDT, CDR2 YYEEEE, per germline. The CDR3 nucleotides are TGTGCCAGTTTGGGGAGGGGCTCCTCCGAGCAGTACTTC. Its translation is CASLGRGSSEQYF. Full variable domain (rest looked up from reference TRBV5-6 and TRBJ2-7): DAGVTQSPTHLIKTRGQQVTLRCSPKSGHDTVSWYQQALGQGPQFIFQYYEEEERQRGNFPDRFSGHQFPNYSSELNVNALLLGDSALYLCASLGRGSSEQYFGPGTRLTVT.

This clone has a handful of counts. The rearrangement links TRBV7-6 to TRBJ1-4, with 8 bases aligning to TRBD1. CDR1 and CDR2 (germline): SGHVS, FNYEAQ. The CDR3 consists of 16 residues. V shed 5 bases and J 8 bases; nucleotides not matched to a gene: 13. Here the CDR3 DNA reads TGTGCCAGCAGCCAAAGGACAGGGCCTAATTGGGAAAAACTGTTTTTT. Encoded protein: CASSQRTGPNWEKLFF.

The chain carries TRBV19 and TRBJ2-5; a weak D match, TRBD2 (6 bases). The J call may be in error: the DNA end matches TRBJ2-7 better. Germline assignment: CDR1 LNHDA and CDR2 SQIVND (reference sequence). The CDR3 length is 13 residues. This chain's CDR3 is CASSAGPGSEQYF. CDR3 in DNA: TGTGCCAGTAGTGCGGGCCCCGGGAGCGAGCAGTACTTC.

The V call is TRBV27, the J call TRBJ2-5, with TRBD2 as a possible D gene (7 bases). The germline CDR1 and CDR2 sequences are MNHEY and SMNVEV (reference sequence). This CDR3 contains 15 residues. V lost 2 bases and J lost 2, with 12 bases in between. The CDR3 here is CASSLAGAQQETQYF. The CDR3 DNA is TGTGCCAGCAGTTTAGCGGGGGCCCAACAAGAGACCCAGTACTTC.

The chain carries TRBV2 and TRBJ2-7; 9 bases are shared with TRBD1. V trimming: 7 bases; J trimming: 4 bases; junction bases outside the gene matches: 5. CDR1 is SNHLY and CDR2 is FYNNEI in the germline V gene. The length of the CDR3 is 13 residues. This chain's CDR3 is CASNWDREYEQYF. In DNA form, the CDR3 reads TGTGCCAGCAACTGGGACAGGGAATACGAGCAGTACTTC.

This clone was observed a single time. The chain links TRBV19 to TRBJ1-1, with D uncertain. The CDR3 length is 13 residues. Germline CDR1 is LNHDA and CDR2 is SQIVND (reference sequence). Trimming took 3 bases from V and 4 from J, leaving 9 bases between them. CDR3 bases: TGTGCCAGTAGTATCTCCCAGGCCACTGAAGCTTTCTTT. Its protein is CASSISQATEAFF.

This chain uses TRBV27 with TRBJ2-5; TRBD2 is a possible D gene (6 bases). The J call may be incorrect, as the DNA end agrees better with TRBJ2-7. The CDR3 totals 15 residues. In germline, CDR1 is MNHEY, CDR2 SMNVEV (reference sequence). The CDR3 region is CASREWGESSYEQYF. Written as DNA, the CDR3 is TGTGCCAGCAGGGAGTGGGGGGAGAGCTCCTACGAGCAGTACTTC.

This clone was found once. This chain joins TRBV5-1 and TRBJ2-5; 11 positions agree with TRBD2. The J call is uncertain, as TRBJ2-7 better fits the DNA end. CDR1 is SGHRS, CDR2 YFSETQ, per germline. This CDR3 region has 16 residues. CDR3 amino acids: CASSPGLAGTLSEQYF. As DNA, the CDR3 is TGCGCCAGCAGCCCCGGACTAGCGGGTACTCTGAGCGAGCAGTACTTC.

A single count supports this clone. The V call is TRBV5-1, the J call TRBJ2-7; the D gene is possibly TRBD2 (6 bases). Trimming left V 1 base short and J 2 bases short, with 16 bases between. This CDR3 comprises 16 residues. Germline V gene sequence: CDR1 SGHRS, CDR2 YFSETQ. The CDR3 DNA is TGCGCCAGCAGCTTGTGGGTGGGAGGACTCGCCTACGAGCAGTACTTC. This gives the protein CASSLWVGGLAYEQYF.

V usage is TRBV6-5 and J usage is TRBJ2-7, with a possible D match to TRBD2 (5 bases). From germline, CDR1 is MNHEY and CDR2 SVGAGI. The CDR3 consists of 14 residues. V lost 5 bases and J lost 4, with 15 bases in between. The CDR3 here is CASSIGEGDYEQYF. DNA of the CDR3: TGTGCCAGCAGTATAGGAGAGGGAGATTACGAGCAGTACTTC.

As concerns this clone: Its ends do not fully match the called genes, so a read error is possible. This rearrangement joins TRBV7-9 to TRBJ1-3, with D unresolved. The CDR3 sequence is 16 residues long. The germline CDR1 and CDR2 sequences are SEHNR and FQNEAQ (reference sequence). CDR3 amino acids: CSSSSWQESPGNTIYF. CDR3 coding DNA: TGTTCCAGCAGCTCCTGGCAGGAATCCCCTGGAAACACCATATATTTT.

J is TRBJ1-1 and V is TRBV6-1; 7 nucleotides align to TRBD1. Germline lookup yields CDR1 MNHNS and CDR2 SASEGT. The CDR3 consists of 16 residues. Germline trimming cut 4 bases from V and 4 bases from J; bases unmatched to any gene: 12. CDR3 in DNA: TGTGCCAGCAGTGCTCGACAGGGCGGGGTTGGCACTGAAGCTTTCTTT. Encoded protein: CASSARQGGVGTEAFF.

The chain recombines TRBV18 with TRBJ1-5, with D possibly TRBD1 on 6 matching bases. Germline assignment: CDR1 KGHSH and CDR2 LQKENI. The CDR3 consists of 14 residues. Trimming removed 2 bases at V and 7 bases at J, with 12 bases between. CDR3 in DNA: TGTGCCAGCTCACCATACAGGGATGAGCAGCCCCAGCATTTT. It codes for CASSPYRDEQPQHF. The full variable domain, with the rest looked up from reference TRBV18 and TRBJ1-5, is NAGVMQNPRHLVRRRGQEARLRCSPMKGHSHVYWYRQLPEEGLKFMVYLQKENIIDESGMPKERFSAEFPKEGPSILRIQQVVRGDSAAYFCASSPYRDEQPQHFGDGTRLSIL.

The rearrangement joins TRBV7-3 to TRBJ2-7; tentative D call: TRBD2 (6 bases). CDR1 SGHTA and CDR2 FQGTGA come from the germline V gene. V lost 1 base and J 4 bases, leaving 14 bases between the germline ends. The length of the CDR3 is 15 residues. CDR3 region: CASSLNGDSKYEQYF. The CDR3 nucleotides are TGTGCCAGCAGCTTAAATGGGGACTCGAAGTACGAGCAGTACTTC.

The chain carries TRBV19 and TRBJ2-3; no clear D. Per the germline V gene, CDR1 is LNHDA and CDR2 is SQIVND (reference sequence). V was shortened by 6 bases and J by 1 base, with 8 bases between the two germline ends. This CDR3 has 13 amino acids. In DNA, the CDR3 is TGTGCCAGTAGGCCCGCGGGCACAGATACGCAGTATTTT. Translation gives CASRPAGTDTQYF. The full variable domain, in which reference TRBV19 and TRBJ2-3 provide the parts outside the CDR3, is DGGITQSPKYLFRKEGQNVTLSCEQNLNHDAMYWYRQDPGQGLRLIYYSQIVNDFQKGDIAEGYSVSREKKESFPLTVTSAQKNPTAFYLCASRPAGTDTQYFGPGTRLTVL.

The V and J genes are TRBV7-3 and TRBJ2-3, with 9 positions matching TRBD1. The CDR3 spans 18 residues. CDR1 SGHTA and CDR2 FQGTGA come from the germline V gene. Trimming cost V 2 bases and J 1 base; bases outside gene matches: 10. The CDR3 loop reads CASSLVERDREGTDTQYF. The DNA for the CDR3 is TGTGCCAGCAGCTTAGTCGAGAGGGACAGGGAAGGCACAGATACGCAGTATTTT.